This T cell receptor (beta chain) was retrieved from a study of shared clonotypes between healthy human individuals. Sequencing used immunoSEQ multiplex PCR; TCRdb keeps in-frame clones, though not all of them. The sample carries 2 million to 2.5 million clones, about nine tenths recorded once. The sequenced material came from naive CD4+ T cells from PBMCs. Subset indicated: CD45RA+ positively selected. This TCR was sampled from a man between 18 and 35 years old in good health. Some clones in this sample may be carry-over from other donors' samples.

CDR3 coding DNA: TGTGCCAGCAGCCTGCCGGAGCTGGGGGAGCAGTACTTC. Its protein product is CASSLPELGEQYF. This sequence joins TRBV7-9 and TRBJ2-7; D is undetermined. From germline, CDR1 is SEHNR and CDR2 FQNEAQ (reference sequence). Trimming removed 5 bases from V and 7 bases from J, with 15 bases in between. The CDR3 has 13 residues.